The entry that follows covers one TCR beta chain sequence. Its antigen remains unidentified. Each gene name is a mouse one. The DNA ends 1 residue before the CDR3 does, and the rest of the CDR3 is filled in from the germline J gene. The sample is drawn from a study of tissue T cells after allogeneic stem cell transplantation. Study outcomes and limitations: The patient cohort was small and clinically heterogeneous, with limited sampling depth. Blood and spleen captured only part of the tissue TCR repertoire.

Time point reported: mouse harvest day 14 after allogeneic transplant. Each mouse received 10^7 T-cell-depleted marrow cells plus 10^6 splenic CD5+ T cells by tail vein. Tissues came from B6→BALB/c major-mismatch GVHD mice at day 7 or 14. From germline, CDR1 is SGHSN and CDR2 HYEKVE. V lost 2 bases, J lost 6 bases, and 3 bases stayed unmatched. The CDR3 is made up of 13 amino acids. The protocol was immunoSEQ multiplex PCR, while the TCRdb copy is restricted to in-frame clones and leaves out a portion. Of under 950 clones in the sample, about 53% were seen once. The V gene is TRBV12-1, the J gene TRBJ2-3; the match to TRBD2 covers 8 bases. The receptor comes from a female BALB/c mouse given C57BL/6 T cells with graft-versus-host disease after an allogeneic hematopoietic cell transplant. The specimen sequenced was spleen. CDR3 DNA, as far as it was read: TGTGCCAGCTCTCGTACTGGGGGCGAAACGCTGTAT. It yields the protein CASSRTGGETLY. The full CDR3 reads CASSRTGGETLYF. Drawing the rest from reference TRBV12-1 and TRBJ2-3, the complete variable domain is DSGVVQSPRHIIKEKGGRSVLTCIPISGHSNVVWYQQTLGKELKFLIQHYEKVERDKGFLPSRFSVQQFDDYHSEMNMSALELEDSAMYFCASSRTGGETLYFGSGTRLTVL.